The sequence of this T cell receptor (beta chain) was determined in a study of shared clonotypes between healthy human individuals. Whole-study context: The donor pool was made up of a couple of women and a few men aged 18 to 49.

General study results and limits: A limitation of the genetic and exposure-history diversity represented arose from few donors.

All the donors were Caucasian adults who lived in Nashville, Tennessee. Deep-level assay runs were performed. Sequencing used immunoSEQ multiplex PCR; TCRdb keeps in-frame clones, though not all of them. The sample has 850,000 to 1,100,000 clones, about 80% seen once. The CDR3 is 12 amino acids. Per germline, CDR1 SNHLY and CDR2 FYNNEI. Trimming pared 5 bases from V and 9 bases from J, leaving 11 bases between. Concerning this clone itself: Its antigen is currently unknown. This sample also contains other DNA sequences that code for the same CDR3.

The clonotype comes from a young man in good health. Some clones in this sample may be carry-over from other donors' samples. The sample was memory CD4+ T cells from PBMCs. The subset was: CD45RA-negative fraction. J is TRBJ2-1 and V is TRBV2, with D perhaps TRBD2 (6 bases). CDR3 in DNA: TGTGCCAGCAGTTCACTAGCCGGTGAGCAGTTCTTC. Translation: CASSSLAGEQFF.